These 27 T cell receptor beta chains originate from one sample sequenced in a study of cytomegalovirus exposure and HLA in healthy donors (TCRdb year 2017). Preparation of the library involved the immunoSEQ multiplex PCR assay. For the multiplex PCR, a mixture combining 60 forward primers for TCR Vbeta segments and 13 reverse primers for TCR Jbeta segments was used. TCRdb obtained this table from immuneACCESS and retained in-frame rearrangements with V and J assigned. These tables miss some clones; where compared with another copy, unresolved V genes account for less than half of the shortfall, and the remainder is unexplained. This sample holds 200,000 to 250,000 clones; more than 60% were observed only once. The top ten clones comprise about 1.7% of the sample. The sequencing input was PBMCs. The receptors were sampled from a man aged 45-65 years in good health and CMV-seronegative.

V is TRBV18 and J is TRBJ2-7, with 9 bases that match TRBD1. The junction had 7 bases not matched to a gene; V was cut back by 5 bases and J by 5 bases. Germline V gene data show CDR1 as KGHSH and CDR2 as LQKENI. The CDR3 extends over 14 amino acids. The CDR3 DNA reads as TGTGCCAGCTCATCCCGGGACAGGGCCCACGAGCAGTACTTC. Protein product: CASSSRDRAHEQYF.

The CDR3 region is CASSQESLAGRTGELFF. In nucleotides, the CDR3 is TGCGCCAGCAGCCAAGAGAGTCTAGCGGGACGGACCGGGGAGCTGTTTTTT. This chain connects TRBV4-1 to TRBJ2-2, with 9 bases lining up with TRBD2. The trim removed 0 bases at V and 5 bases at J, leaving 7 bases unmatched. CDR1 and CDR2 (germline): MGHRA, YSYEKL. The CDR3 consists of 17 residues.

Worth noting for this clone: Other DNA sequences in this sample translate to the same CDR3. This chain connects TRBV4-2 to TRBJ2-7; D not certain. CDR1 LGHNA and CDR2 YNFKEQ come from the germline V gene. The CDR3 runs to 12 residues. With 1 base removed from V and 3 bases from J, the gap between germline ends came to 4 bases. The CDR3 loop is CASSQAGYEQYF. The CDR3 DNA sequence: TGTGCCAGCAGCCAAGCGGGCTACGAGCAGTACTTC.

The CDR3: CASILMTSSTYEQYF. The CDR3 DNA reads TGTGCCAGCATTCTCATGACTAGCAGCACCTACGAGCAGTACTTC. This chain links TRBV6-1 with TRBJ2-5; 7 nucleotides match TRBD2. TRBJ2-7 matches the DNA end more closely, so the J call is doubtful. The CDR3 extends over 15 amino acids. CDR1 is MNHNS and CDR2 is SASEGT in the germline V gene.

V gene TRBV20-1 combines with J gene TRBJ2-7; D ambiguous. Germline lookup yields CDR1 DFQATT and CDR2 SNEGSKA (reference sequence). This CDR3 is 11 amino acids long. V lost 3 bases and J 1 base, leaving 4 bases between the germline ends. CDR3 region: CSASGSYEQYF. DNA for the CDR3: TGCAGTGCTAGCGGTTCCTACGAGCAGTACTTC.

The CDR3 reads CASTRQGYGYTF. DNA of the CDR3: TGTGCCAGCACCCGACAGGGCTATGGCTACACCTTC. The gene calls are TRBV6-1 and TRBJ1-2, with TRBD1 matching 7 bases. Germline V gene lookup returns CDR1 MNHNS and CDR2 SASEGT. The CDR3 covers 12 residues. Trimming at V came to 7 bases and at J to 4 bases, leaving 3 bases not matched to a gene.

This clone was seen just once. The J gene is TRBJ2-1, the V gene TRBV5-4, with 8 positions matching TRBD2. Looked up from germline, CDR1 is SGHNT and CDR2 is YYREEE (reference sequence). V lost 0 bases to trimming and J lost 8 bases; unmatched junction nucleotides: 4. This CDR3 comprises 14 residues. CDR3 loop: CASSLDGRVHEQFF. DNA of the CDR3: TGTGCCAGCAGCTTGGACGGGAGGGTCCATGAGCAGTTCTTC.

The chain couples TRBV28 to TRBJ1-3; the D is unclear. Germline V gene data show CDR1 as MDHEN and CDR2 as SYDVKM. This CDR3 comprises 15 residues. V dropped 6 bases and J dropped 3 bases, with 15 bases sitting between them. As DNA, the CDR3 is TGTGCCAGCAGCCCCAACATGAGGGTTGGAAACACCATATATTTT. This encodes CASSPNMRVGNTIYF.

The chain has TRBV18 and TRBJ1-2, with 7 nucleotides matching TRBD1. Germline V gives CDR1 KGHSH, CDR2 LQKENI. The CDR3 spans 12 residues. Losses at the gene ends were 6 bases for V and 4 bases for J; bases not matched to a gene: 2. The CDR3 DNA reads TGTGCCAGCTCGGACAGGATCTATGGCTACACCTTC. Protein product: CASSDRIYGYTF.

This clone turned up a few times. The V gene is TRBV7-6, the J gene TRBJ2-5, with 7 nucleotides matching TRBD2. Germline V CDR1 and CDR2: SGHVS, FNYEAQ. This CDR3 comprises 16 residues. After removal of 1 base from V and 7 bases from J, the junction contained 12 bases not matched to a gene. The CDR3 reads CASSLGTGGSPGTQYF. CDR3 in DNA: TGTGCCAGCAGCTTAGGAACGGGGGGATCTCCCGGGACCCAGTACTTC.

This rearrangement joins TRBV28 to TRBJ1-4; TRBD1 is a possible D gene (6 bases). The CDR3 extends over 11 amino acids. Germline CDR1 and CDR2: MDHEN and SYDVKM. The V and J ends lost 3 bases and 12 bases respectively, with 8 bases between them. The CDR3 sequence is CASSLWTELFF. The CDR3 nucleotides are TGTGCCAGCAGTTTGTGGACAGAACTGTTTTTT.

This clone was recorded a few times. The CDR3 loop reads CASSFGGPNTEAFF. Here the CDR3 DNA reads TGTGCCAGCAGCTTCGGAGGTCCGAACACTGAAGCTTTCTTT. V and J are TRBV7-8 and TRBJ1-1, with no clear D. CDR1 SGHVS and CDR2 FQNEAQ come from the germline V gene. The germline V and J ends were trimmed by 3 bases and 1 base, with 9 bases remaining between them. There are 14 residues in the CDR3.

The rearrangement links TRBV19 to TRBJ1-1; D uncertain. The ends were cut back, 7 bases at V and 3 bases at J, with 12 bases in the middle. Germline assignment: CDR1 LNHDA and CDR2 SQIVND (reference sequence). The CDR3 sequence is 13 residues long. The CDR3 is CASNTGEDTEAFF. The CDR3 region has the DNA TGTGCCAGTAATACCGGAGAGGACACTGAAGCTTTCTTT.

The chain is built from TRBV30 and TRBJ2-3; no firm D call. CDR3 length equals 12 residues. The germline CDR1 and CDR2 sequences are GTSNPN and SVGIG (reference sequence). Trimming shortened V by 0 bases and J by 4 bases, and 5 bases separated the two germline ends. The CDR3 DNA sequence: TGTGCCTGGAGTGTACTGCCAGATACGCAGTATTTT. Translation: CAWSVLPDTQYF.

A note on this clone: Other DNA sequences in the sample encode the same CDR3. V usage is TRBV9 and J usage is TRBJ1-2, with D perhaps matching TRBD1 (5 bases). Germline V gene sequence: CDR1 SGDLS, CDR2 YYNGEE. CDR3 length: 15 amino acids. V shed 3 bases and J shed 4 bases, with 16 bases lying between them. The CDR3 nucleotides read TGTGCCAGCAGCGCCGAGGTTGGGGCTATCTATGGCTACACCTTC. Amino acids: CASSAEVGAIYGYTF.

The chain has TRBV28 and TRBJ2-1; TRBD1 aligns across 8 bases. In germline, CDR1 is MDHEN, CDR2 SYDVKM. The trim removed 4 bases at V and 2 bases at J, leaving 4 bases unmatched. The CDR3 contains 15 residues. This chain's CDR3 is CASSSDRGPYNEQFF. The CDR3 region has the DNA TGTGCCAGCAGTTCTGACAGGGGCCCCTACAATGAGCAGTTCTTC.

This chain uses TRBV5-1 with TRBJ2-7, with 9 nucleotides matching TRBD1. This CDR3 is built from 14 residues. The junction had 7 bases not matched to a gene; V was cut back by 4 bases and J by 5 bases. Germline lookup yields CDR1 SGHRS and CDR2 YFSETQ. The CDR3 is CASSLRDRDDEQYF. CDR3 nucleotides: TGCGCCAGCAGCCTCCGGGACAGGGATGACGAGCAGTACTTC.

This clone occurred once. The CDR3 sequence: CASSLDRDYVYEQFF. CDR3 DNA: TGTGCCAGCAGCTTAGACAGGGACTATGTCTATGAGCAGTTCTTC. This chain uses TRBV7-2 with TRBJ2-1; D is perhaps TRBD2 (7 bases). The V end lost 1 base, the J end lost 8 bases, and 15 bases lay between the germline ends. Germline CDR1 reads SGHTA; CDR2 reads FQGNSA. This CDR3 region has 15 residues.

The chain combines TRBV14 with TRBJ1-4; 11 bases line up with TRBD1. The germline CDR1 and CDR2 sequences are SGHDN and FVKESK. Trimming cost V 3 bases and J 8 bases; bases outside gene matches: 5. The CDR3 runs to 15 residues. CDR3 region: CASSQRTGGGEKLFF. CDR3 coding DNA: TGTGCCAGCAGCCAGCGGACAGGGGGCGGCGAAAAACTGTTTTTT.

V usage is TRBV9 and J usage is TRBJ1-1, with 10 bases fitting TRBD1. Germline CDR1 reads SGDLS; CDR2 reads YYNGEE. Trimming cost V 2 bases and J 1 base; bases outside gene matches: 14. This CDR3 is 19 amino acids long. Here the CDR3 DNA reads TGTGCCAGCAGCGTCCGGGACAGGGGCATAATGTCGAAGAACACTGAAGCTTTCTTT. This codes for CASSVRDRGIMSKNTEAFF.

This clone was detected only once. The genes are TRBV28 and TRBJ2-1, with 10 bases aligning to TRBD2. The length of the CDR3 is 15 residues. The junction had 5 bases not matched to a gene; V was cut back by 6 bases and J by 3 bases. The germline V gene encodes CDR1 MDHEN and CDR2 SYDVKM. In DNA, the CDR3 is TGTGCCAGCAGGGATACTAGCGGGGTCTACAATGAGCAGTTCTTC. It yields the protein CASRDTSGVYNEQFF.

The chain links TRBV19 to TRBJ2-1; D is uncertain. The CDR3 is made up of 15 amino acids. Germline values: CDR1 LNHDA, CDR2 SQIVND (reference sequence). Trimming shortened V by 3 bases and J by 5 bases, and 14 bases separated the two germline ends. The CDR3 loop is CASSIPPGTHNEQFF. The CDR3 bases are TGTGCCAGTAGTATCCCCCCGGGTACCCACAATGAGCAGTTCTTC. Based on the CDR3 plus reference TRBV19 and TRBJ2-1, the full variable domain is DGGITQSPKYLFRKEGQNVTLSCEQNLNHDAMYWYRQDPGQGLRLIYYSQIVNDFQKGDIAEGYSVSREKKESFPLTVTSAQKNPTAFYLCASSIPPGTHNEQFFGPGTRLTVL.

The V and J genes are TRBV5-1 and TRBJ2-3, with 9 bases fitting TRBD2. The CDR3 length is 15 residues. From germline, CDR1 is SGHRS and CDR2 YFSETQ. V shed 5 bases and J 3 bases; nucleotides not matched to a gene: 7. CDR3 protein: CASRGMAGGTDTQYF. In DNA, the CDR3 is TGCGCCAGCAGAGGGATGGCGGGAGGGACAGATACGCAGTATTTT. Based on the CDR3 plus reference TRBV5-1 and TRBJ2-3, the full variable domain is KAGVTQTPRYLIKTRGQQVTLSCSPISGHRSVSWYQQTPGQGLQFLFEYFSETQRNKGNFPGRFSGRQFSNSRSEMNVSTLELGDSALYLCASRGMAGGTDTQYFGPGTRLTVL.

This rearrangement joins TRBV5-6 to TRBJ2-7, with 8 bases lining up with TRBD1. There are 15 residues in the CDR3. In germline, CDR1 is SGHDT, CDR2 YYEEEE. After removal of 4 bases from V and 1 base from J, the junction contained 7 bases not matched to a gene. The CDR3: CASSPRQGLSYEQYF. Written as DNA, the CDR3 is TGTGCCAGCAGCCCAAGACAGGGGCTTTCCTACGAGCAGTACTTC.

This clone was counted a single time. The chain uses TRBV4-2 and TRBJ2-5; 8 bases agree with TRBD2. Germline values: CDR1 LGHNA, CDR2 YNFKEQ. The CDR3 runs to 15 residues. The V and J ends lost 0 bases and 5 bases, in that order; junction bases with no gene match: 5. The CDR3 DNA sequence: TGTGCCAGCAGCCAAGATGGCGGGGGGAGGGAGACCCAGTACTTC. This gives the protein CASSQDGGGRETQYF.

V gene TRBV2 combines with J gene TRBJ2-7, with 8 bases fitting TRBD1. V dropped 3 bases and J dropped 4; count of bases not matched to a gene: 5. The CDR3 covers 14 residues. The germline gives CDR1 SNHLY, CDR2 FYNNEI. The chain's CDR3 is CASSDQGAGYEQYF. In DNA form, the CDR3 reads TGTGCCAGCAGTGATCAGGGGGCAGGTTACGAGCAGTACTTC.

The chain carries TRBV11-3 and TRBJ2-1, with 10 bases that match TRBD2. The ends lost 4 bases at V and 6 bases at J; junction bases unmatched: 9. Per the germline V gene, CDR1 is SGHNT and CDR2 is YENEEA. The CDR3 totals 16 residues. In nucleotides, the CDR3 is TGTGCCAGCAGCTCTAGGACTAGCGGAGGCCTCAATGAGCAGTTCTTC. Residues: CASSSRTSGGLNEQFF.